Below, one TCR beta chain is given with its context. Its specific antigen is unknown. Base quality data are lacking; no much larger clone is found one base away. TCRbeta CDR3 regions were amplified from genomic DNA by means of the immunoSEQ Assay, a bias-controlled multiplex PCR. Turning to the authors' computational methods: Nucleated cell counts per sample were estimated from amplification of reference gene primers within the assay. To quantify the absolute abundance of each unique TCRbeta CDR3 rearrangement, sequence reads were collapsed and filtered. For each sample, productive Simpson clonality was calculated as the square root of Simpson's diversity index over productive rearrangements. TCRdb holds this immuneACCESS table with in-frame rearrangements only. Some clones are missing; in checked studies, unresolved V genes explain under half, and the rest has no known cause. D and trimming were read from the DNA, whereas the V and J calls and clone size are those reported in that table. The sample contains fewer than 250,000 clones, 65% to 85% of them found a single time. In total, the top ten clones hold around 5.5% of the sample.

From V the trimming removes 3 bases and from J it removes 8 bases, while the gene matches leave 6 bases of the junction unaccounted for. From a lookup of the germline V gene, CDR1 and CDR2 are KGHDR and SFDVKD. The CDR3 goes from the cysteine to the phenylalanine over 14 residues. Left in the record is the CDR3 DNA by itself, 42 bases read in frame from the first base. Whole blood was collected in K2EDTA tubes by collaborating institutions according to the institutions' own protocols. Collaborator samples were shipped for TCRbeta analysis as frozen whole blood, isolated PBMCs, or DNA extracted from either sample type. The data belong to a study of blood T cell repertoires in COVID-19 (dated by TCRdb to the early 2020s). About the study as a whole: Samples covering the acute and convalescent phases of COVID-19 were provided by collaborators in the United States, Italy and Spain. The material from the prospective study consisted of cDNA or gDNA derived from T cells, B-cell-depleted T cells, or PBMCs. The dataset comprised deeply sampled blood TCRbeta repertoires from subjects exposed to, actively infected with, or recovered from COVID-19. The repertoires were released in a freely available public database meant as a resource for research on the immune response to SARS-CoV-2. The samples were drawn from the first 160 participants of the ongoing ImmuneRACE study and from 1,200 or so subjects provided by 6 global collaborators. Nearly every sample came with metadata listing a de-identified subject ID, COVID-19 status, age in years and sex. HLA class I and class II types, where available, came from metadata supplied by the sample provider rather than from assay-based typing.

Broader findings and caveats from the paper: The amount of clinical and demographic metadata varied by source and participant and was provided uncurated.

The sample consisted of peripheral blood. This TCR derives from a human donor in a cohort sampled during active COVID-19. The V gene is TRBV24-1 and the J gene is TRBJ1-2; TRBD1 fits 9 bases in the junction. The encoded CDR3 is CATSDTQGAEGYTF. The DNA reads as follows: TGTGCCACCAGTGATACACAGGGGGCCGAGGGCTACACCTTC.